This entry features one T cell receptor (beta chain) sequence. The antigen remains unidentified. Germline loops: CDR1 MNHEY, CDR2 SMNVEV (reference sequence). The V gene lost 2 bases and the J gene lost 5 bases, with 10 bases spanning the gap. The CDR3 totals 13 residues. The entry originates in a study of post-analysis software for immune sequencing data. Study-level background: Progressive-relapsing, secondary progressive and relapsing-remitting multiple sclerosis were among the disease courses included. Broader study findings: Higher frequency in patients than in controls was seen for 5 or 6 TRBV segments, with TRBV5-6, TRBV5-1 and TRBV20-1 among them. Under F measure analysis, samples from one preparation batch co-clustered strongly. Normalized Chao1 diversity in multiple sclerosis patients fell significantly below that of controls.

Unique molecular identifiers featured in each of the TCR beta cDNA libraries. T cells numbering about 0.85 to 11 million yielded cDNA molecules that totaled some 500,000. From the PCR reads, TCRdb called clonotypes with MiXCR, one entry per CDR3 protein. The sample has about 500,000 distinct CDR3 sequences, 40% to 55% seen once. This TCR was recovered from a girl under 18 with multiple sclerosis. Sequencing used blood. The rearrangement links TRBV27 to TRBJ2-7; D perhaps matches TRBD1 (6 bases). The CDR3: CASSLTGFNEQYF. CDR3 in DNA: TGTGCCAGCAGTTTAACAGGGTTCAACGAGCAGTACTTC.